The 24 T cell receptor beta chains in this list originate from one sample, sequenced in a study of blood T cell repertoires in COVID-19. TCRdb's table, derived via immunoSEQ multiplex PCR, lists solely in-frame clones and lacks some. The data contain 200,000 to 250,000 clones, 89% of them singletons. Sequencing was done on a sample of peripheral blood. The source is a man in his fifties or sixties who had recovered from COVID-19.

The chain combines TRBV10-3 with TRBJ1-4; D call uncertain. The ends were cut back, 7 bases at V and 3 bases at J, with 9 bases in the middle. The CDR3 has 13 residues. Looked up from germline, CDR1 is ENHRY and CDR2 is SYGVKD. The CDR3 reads CAIKREPNEKLFF. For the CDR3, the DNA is TGTGCCATCAAAAGGGAGCCTAATGAAAAACTGTTTTTT.

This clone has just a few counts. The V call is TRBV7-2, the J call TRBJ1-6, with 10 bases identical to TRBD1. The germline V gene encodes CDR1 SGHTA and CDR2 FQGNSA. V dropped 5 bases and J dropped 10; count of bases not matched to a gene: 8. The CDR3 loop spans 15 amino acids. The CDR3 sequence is CASSRDRGTGSPLHF. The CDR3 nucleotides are TGTGCCAGCAGCCGGGACAGGGGAACGGGATCACCCCTCCACTTT.

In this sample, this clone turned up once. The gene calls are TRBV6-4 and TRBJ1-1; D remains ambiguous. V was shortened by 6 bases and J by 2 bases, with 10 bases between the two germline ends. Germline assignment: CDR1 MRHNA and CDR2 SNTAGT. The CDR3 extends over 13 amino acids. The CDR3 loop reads CASRETLNTEAFF. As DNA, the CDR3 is TGTGCCAGCAGGGAGACCCTAAACACTGAAGCTTTCTTT.

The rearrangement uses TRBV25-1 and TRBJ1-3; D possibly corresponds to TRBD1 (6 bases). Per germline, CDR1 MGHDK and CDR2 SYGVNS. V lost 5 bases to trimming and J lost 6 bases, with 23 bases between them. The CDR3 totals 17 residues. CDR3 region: CASSNQRGGIGENTIYF. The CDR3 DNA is TGTGCCAGCAGTAACCAGAGGGGGGGCATAGGGGAAAACACCATATATTTT.

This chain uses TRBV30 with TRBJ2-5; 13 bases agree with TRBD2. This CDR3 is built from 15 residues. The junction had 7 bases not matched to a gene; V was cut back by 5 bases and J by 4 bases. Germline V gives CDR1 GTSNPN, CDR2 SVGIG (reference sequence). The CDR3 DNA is TGTGCCTGGGACTTTGGACTAGCGGGAGCAGAGACCCAGTACTTC. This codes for CAWDFGLAGAETQYF.

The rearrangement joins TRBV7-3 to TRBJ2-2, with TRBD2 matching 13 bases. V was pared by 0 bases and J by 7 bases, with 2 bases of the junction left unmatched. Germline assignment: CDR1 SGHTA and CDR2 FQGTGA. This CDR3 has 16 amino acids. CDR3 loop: CASSLTRTSGSGELFF. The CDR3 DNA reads TGTGCCAGCAGCTTAACCAGGACTAGCGGGAGCGGGGAGCTGTTTTTT.

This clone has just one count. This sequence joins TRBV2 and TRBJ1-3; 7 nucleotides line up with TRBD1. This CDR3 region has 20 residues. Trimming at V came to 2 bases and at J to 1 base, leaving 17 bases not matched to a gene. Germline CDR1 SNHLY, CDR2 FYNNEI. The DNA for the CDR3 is TGTGCCAGCAGTGAAAGGGTCGCACCGGGACAGAAAGCATCTGGAAACACCATATATTTT. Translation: CASSERVAPGQKASGNTIYF.

The CDR3 here is CASSLGTSGGFNEQFF. The CDR3 bases are TGCGCCAGCAGCTTGGGAACTAGCGGGGGGTTCAATGAGCAGTTCTTC. The J gene is TRBJ2-1, the V gene TRBV5-1; 12 bases are shared with TRBD2. The CDR3 length is 16 residues. CDR1 SGHRS and CDR2 YFSETQ come from the germline V gene. With V trimmed by 0 bases and J by 6 bases, 4 bases remained unmatched.

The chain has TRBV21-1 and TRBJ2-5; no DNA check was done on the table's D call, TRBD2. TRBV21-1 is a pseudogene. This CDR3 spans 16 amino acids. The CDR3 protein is CASSKAASGGAETQYF. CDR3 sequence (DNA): TGTGCCAGCAGCAAAGCCGCTAGCGGGGGGGCGGAGACCCAGTACTTC.

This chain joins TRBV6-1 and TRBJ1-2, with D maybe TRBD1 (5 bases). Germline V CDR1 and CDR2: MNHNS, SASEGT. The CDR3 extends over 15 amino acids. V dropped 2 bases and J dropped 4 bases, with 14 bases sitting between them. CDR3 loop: CASSEPGRAPYGYTF. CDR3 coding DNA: TGTGCCAGCAGTGAACCAGGGCGCGCTCCCTATGGCTACACCTTC.

The CDR3 sequence: CASSIEQGAGEQFF. CDR3 bases: TGTGCCAGTAGCATCGAACAGGGGGCTGGTGAGCAGTTCTTC. The rearrangement links TRBV19 to TRBJ2-1; the match to TRBD1 covers 9 bases. The CDR3 length is 14 residues. The V gene's germline CDR1 is LNHDA and CDR2 SQIVND (reference sequence). V shed 6 bases, J shed 9 bases, and the junction held 9 bases outside the gene matches.

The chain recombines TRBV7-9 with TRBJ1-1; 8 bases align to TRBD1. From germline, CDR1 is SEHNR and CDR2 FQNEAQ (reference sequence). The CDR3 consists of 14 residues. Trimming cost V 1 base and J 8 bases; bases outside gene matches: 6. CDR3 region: CASSLGQGQGEAFF. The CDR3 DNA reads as TGTGCCAGCAGCTTAGGCCAAGGACAGGGAGAAGCTTTCTTT. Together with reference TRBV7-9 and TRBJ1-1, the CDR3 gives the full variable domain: DTGVSQNPRHKITKRGQNVTFRCDPISEHNRLYWYRQTLGQGPEFLTYFQNEAQLEKSRLLSDRFSAERPKGSFSTLEIQRTEQGDSAMYLCASSLGQGQGEAFFGQGTRLTVV.

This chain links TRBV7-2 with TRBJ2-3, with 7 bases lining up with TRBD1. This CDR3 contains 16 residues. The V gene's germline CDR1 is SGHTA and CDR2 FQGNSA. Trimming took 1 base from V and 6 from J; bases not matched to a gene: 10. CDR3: CASSLVGTENGDTQYF. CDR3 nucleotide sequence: TGTGCCAGCAGCTTAGTAGGGACAGAAAACGGGGATACGCAGTATTTT. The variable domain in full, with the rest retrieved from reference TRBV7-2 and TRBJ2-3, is GAGVSQSPSNKVTEKGKDVELRCDPISGHTALYWYRQSLGQGLEFLIYFQGNSAPDKSGLPSDRFSAERTGGSVSTLTIQRTQQEDSAVYLCASSLVGTENGDTQYFGPGTRLTVL.

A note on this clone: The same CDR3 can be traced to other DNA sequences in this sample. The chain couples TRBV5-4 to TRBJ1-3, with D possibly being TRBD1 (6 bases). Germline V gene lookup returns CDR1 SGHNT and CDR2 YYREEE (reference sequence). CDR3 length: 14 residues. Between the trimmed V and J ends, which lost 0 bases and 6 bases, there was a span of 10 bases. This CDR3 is CASSLGRTANTIYF. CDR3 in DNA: TGTGCCAGCAGCTTGGGCAGGACAGCAAACACCATATATTTT.

The CDR3: CASSLRRGSTDTQYF. The CDR3 nucleotides read TGTGCCAGCAGCTTACGGCGGGGCAGCACAGATACGCAGTATTTT. The chain combines TRBV7-3 with TRBJ2-3; D may be TRBD2 (6 bases). Trimming cost V 2 bases and J 0 bases, with 9 bases left between them. This CDR3 region has 15 residues. CDR1 and CDR2 (germline): SGHTA, FQGTGA.

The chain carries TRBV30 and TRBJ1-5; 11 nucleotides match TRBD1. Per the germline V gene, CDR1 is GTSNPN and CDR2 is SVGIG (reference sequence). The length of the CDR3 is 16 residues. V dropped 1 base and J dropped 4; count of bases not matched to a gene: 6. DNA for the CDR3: TGTGCCTGGAGTGCCCGGGACAGGGGGGAAAATCAGCCCCAGCATTTT. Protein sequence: CAWSARDRGENQPQHF.

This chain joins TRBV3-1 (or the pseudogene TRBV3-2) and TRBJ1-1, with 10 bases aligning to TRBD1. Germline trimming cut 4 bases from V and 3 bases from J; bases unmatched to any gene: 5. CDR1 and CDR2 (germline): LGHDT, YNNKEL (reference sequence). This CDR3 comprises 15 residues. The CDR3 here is CASSRGDRGDTEAFF. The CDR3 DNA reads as TGTGCCAGCAGCCGGGGGGACAGGGGAGACACTGAAGCTTTCTTT.

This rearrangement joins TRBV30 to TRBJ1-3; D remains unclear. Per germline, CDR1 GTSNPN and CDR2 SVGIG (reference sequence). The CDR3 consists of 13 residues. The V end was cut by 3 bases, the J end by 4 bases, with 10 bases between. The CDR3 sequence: CAWRVMAGNTIYF. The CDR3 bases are TGTGCCTGGAGGGTTATGGCAGGAAACACCATATATTTT.

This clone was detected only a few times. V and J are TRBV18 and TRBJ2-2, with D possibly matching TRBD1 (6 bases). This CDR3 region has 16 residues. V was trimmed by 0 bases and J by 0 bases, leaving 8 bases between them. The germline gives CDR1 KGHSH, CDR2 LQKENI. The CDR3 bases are TGTGCCAGCTCACCACCGGGACATGCGAACACCGGGGAGCTGTTTTTT. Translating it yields CASSPPGHANTGELFF.

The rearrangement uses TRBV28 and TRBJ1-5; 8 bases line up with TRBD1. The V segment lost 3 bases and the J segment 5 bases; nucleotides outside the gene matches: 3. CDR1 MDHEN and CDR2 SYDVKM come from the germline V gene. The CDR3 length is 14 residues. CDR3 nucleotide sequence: TGTGCCAGCAGTTTGCCAGGGGGCTATCAGCCCCAGCATTTT. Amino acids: CASSLPGGYQPQHF.

CDR3 sequence (DNA): TGTGCCAGCAGCTTAGAGGGGCAGGCGGGACAGCCCCAGCATTTT. It translates to CASSLEGQAGQPQHF. V and J are TRBV7-2 and TRBJ1-5; the D gene is possibly TRBD1 (5 bases). Germline-derived CDR1 and CDR2 are SGHTA and FQGNSA. V was cut by 1 base and J by 7 bases, with 14 bases left in between. The CDR3 totals 15 residues.

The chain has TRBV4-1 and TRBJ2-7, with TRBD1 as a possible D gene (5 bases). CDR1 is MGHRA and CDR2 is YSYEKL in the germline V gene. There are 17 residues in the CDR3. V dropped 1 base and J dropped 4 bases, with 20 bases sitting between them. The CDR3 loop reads CASSQVPRLAGPYEQYF. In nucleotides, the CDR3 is TGCGCCAGCAGCCAAGTCCCGCGCTTGGCAGGGCCTTACGAGCAGTACTTC.

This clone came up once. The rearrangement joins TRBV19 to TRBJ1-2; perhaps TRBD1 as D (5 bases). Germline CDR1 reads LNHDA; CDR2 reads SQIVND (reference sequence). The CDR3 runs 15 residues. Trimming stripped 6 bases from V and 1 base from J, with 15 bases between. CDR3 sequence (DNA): TGTGCCAGTAGGGACACCCGTCGTTTTAACTATGGCTACACCTTC. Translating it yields CASRDTRRFNYGYTF.

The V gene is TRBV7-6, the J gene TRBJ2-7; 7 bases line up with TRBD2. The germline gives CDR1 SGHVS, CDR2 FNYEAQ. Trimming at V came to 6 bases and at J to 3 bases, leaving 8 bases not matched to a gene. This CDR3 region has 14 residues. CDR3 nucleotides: TGTGCCAGCAGACCTTCCCTAGCGGACTACGAGCAGTACTTC. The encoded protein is CASRPSLADYEQYF.